This T cell receptor (beta chain) appears in the sequencing data of a study of memory CD4+ T cells and cytomegalovirus serostatus. Study background: Healthy Belgian adult donors included nine or ten CMV-positive and 24 CMV-negative people. Study outcomes and limitations: Of 150 to 200 reported CMV TCRbeta sequences, some 67 were found in memory CD4+ repertoires. Suggested: most of the CMV-linked TCR signature lies in CD4+ memory cells.

Sequencing was performed with immunoSEQ multiplex PCR; in TCRdb, only in-frame clones are kept and a portion is missing. The sample yields about 92,000 clones, 80% seen once. Concerning this clone: Its antigen is not known.

The CDR3 contains 16 residues. Single viable CD3+CD4+CD8-CD45RO+ cells were sorted as the memory CD4+ T cells. Serostatus was set by detecting CMV pp150, pp28, p38, p52 IgG. The chain combines TRBV21-1 with TRBJ2-7; the table calls TRBD1, which could not be checked here. TRBV21-1 is an annotated pseudogene. The sequenced material came from memory CD4+ T cells from blood. The TCR comes from an adult in good health and CMV-seropositive. The CDR3 bases are TGTGCCAGCAGCAAAGGGTACAGGGGGAGGGTCCACGAGCAGTACTTC. Residues: CASSKGYRGRVHEQYF.